This TCR beta chain was captured by sequencing in a study of control samples from healthy donors and cancer patients. Sequencing used immunoSEQ multiplex PCR; TCRdb keeps in-frame clones, though not all of them. The sample records approximately 70,000 clones, around 87% being singletons. Trimming removed 7 bases at V and 1 base at J, with 11 bases between. Germline V gene sequence: CDR1 MDHEN, CDR2 SYDVKM. The CDR3 totals 14 residues. The specimen was PBMCs. V and J are TRBV28 and TRBJ1-5; D is ambiguous. The receptor was isolated from a woman in her forties or fifties with head and neck cancer. DNA for the CDR3: TGTGCCAGCACCCTTGGAGGGAGCAATCAGCCCCAGCATTTT. This encodes CASTLGGSNQPQHF.